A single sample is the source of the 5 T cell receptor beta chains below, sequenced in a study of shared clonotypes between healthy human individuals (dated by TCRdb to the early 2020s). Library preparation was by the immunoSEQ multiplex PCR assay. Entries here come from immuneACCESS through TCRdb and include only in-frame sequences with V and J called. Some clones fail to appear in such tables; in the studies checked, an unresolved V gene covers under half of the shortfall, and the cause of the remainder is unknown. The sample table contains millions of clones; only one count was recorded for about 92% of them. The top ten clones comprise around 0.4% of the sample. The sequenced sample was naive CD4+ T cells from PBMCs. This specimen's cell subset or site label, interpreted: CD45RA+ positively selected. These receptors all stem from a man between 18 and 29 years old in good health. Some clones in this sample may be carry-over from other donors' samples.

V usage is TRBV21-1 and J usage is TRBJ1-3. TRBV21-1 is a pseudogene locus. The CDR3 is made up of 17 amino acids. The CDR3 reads CASSKGEGPSSGNTIYF. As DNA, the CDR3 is TGTGCCAGCAGCAAAGGGGAGGGGCCATCCTCTGGAAACACCATATATTTT.

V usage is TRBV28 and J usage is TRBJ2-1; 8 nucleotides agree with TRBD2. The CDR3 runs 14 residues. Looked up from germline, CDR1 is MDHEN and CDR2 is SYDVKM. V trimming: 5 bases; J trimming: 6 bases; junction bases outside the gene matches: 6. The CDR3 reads CASSIPGLVNEQFF. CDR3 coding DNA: TGTGCCAGCAGTATACCGGGACTAGTCAATGAGCAGTTCTTC.

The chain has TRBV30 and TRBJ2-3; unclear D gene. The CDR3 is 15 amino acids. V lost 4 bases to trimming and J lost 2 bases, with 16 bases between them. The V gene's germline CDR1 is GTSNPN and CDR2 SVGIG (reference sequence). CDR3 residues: CAWTPPQWYTDTQYF. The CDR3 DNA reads TGTGCCTGGACCCCTCCACAGTGGTACACAGATACGCAGTATTTT. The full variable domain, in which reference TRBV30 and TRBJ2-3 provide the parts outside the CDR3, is SQTIHQWPATLVQPVGSPLSLECTVEGTSNPNLYWYRQAAGRGLQLLFYSVGIGQISSEVPQNLSASRPQDRQFILSSKKLLLSDSGFYLCAWTPPQWYTDTQYFGPGTRLTVL.

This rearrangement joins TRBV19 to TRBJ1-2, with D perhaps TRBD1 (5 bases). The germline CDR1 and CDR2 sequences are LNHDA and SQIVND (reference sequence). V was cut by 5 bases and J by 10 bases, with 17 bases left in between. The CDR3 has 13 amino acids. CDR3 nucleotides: TGTGCCAGTAGTGACGGGACGAGGGTTGACTACACCTTC. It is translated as CASSDGTRVDYTF.

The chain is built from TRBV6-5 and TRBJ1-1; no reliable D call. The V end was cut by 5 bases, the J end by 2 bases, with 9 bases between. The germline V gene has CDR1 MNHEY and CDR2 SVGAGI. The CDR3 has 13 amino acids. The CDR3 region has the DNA TGTGCCAGCAGTGAATCGCCTAACACTGAAGCTTTCTTT. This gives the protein CASSESPNTEAFF.